Sequencing of this T cell receptor (beta chain) was carried out in a study of a mutant IDH1 vaccine in newly diagnosed glioma. About the research overall: Vaccine dosing followed radiotherapy by 4-6 weeks, or accompanied temozolomide cycles. Therapy received beforehand was radiotherapy, temozolomide, or both, with most patients given both. Study outcomes and limitations: Detectable vaccine-induced immune responses arose in 80% to 95% of patients. Pseudoprogression seemed unrelated to changes in top peripheral T cell clonotypes.

As for time point: week 35, safety follow-up. Every vaccine dose comprised 300 ug of mutant IDH1 20-mer peptide plus topical imiquimod. Per germline, CDR1 SGHKS and CDR2 YYEKEE (reference sequence). Trimming shortened V by 0 bases and J by 2 bases, and 6 bases separated the two germline ends. There are 14 residues in the CDR3. As to this clone: Its matching antigen is unknown.

Sequencing was performed with immunoSEQ multiplex PCR; in TCRdb, only in-frame clones are kept and a portion is missing. The data hold 68,000 or so clones, with roughly 84% observed a single time. Sequencing used PBMCs, obtained from a glioma patient whose treatment included an IDH1 peptide vaccine. This sequence was found in a man aged 18 to 30 with glioma. This chain uses TRBV5-5 with TRBJ1-5; D ambiguous. The CDR3 DNA reads TGTGCCAGCAGCTTGGGGAGGGGCAATCAGCCCCAGCATTTT. It yields the protein CASSLGRGNQPQHF.